This is a list of T cell receptor beta chains from one sample in a study of identical twins. TCRdb called the 5' RACE reads again in MiXCR, with one record for every CDR3 protein. The profile shows 450,000 or so distinct CDR3 sequences, approximately 15% of them singletons. Separately, the same data were catalogued under a study of yellow fever vaccine responses in identical twins.

The sample was CD4+ T cells sorted from blood. These receptors were collected from a woman in her late teens or twenties in good health. Both conserved end residues are part of each CDR3. The D gene is left open where the match is weak. Only part of the rows carry a size: once, few, many, or a class if the clone is expanded.

clone size: -; V gene: TRBV20-1; D gene: -; J gene: TRBJ2-2; CDR3 DNA: TGCAGCGGGGCCCGGAGTCCGGTGAGCACCGGGGAGCTGTTTTTT; CDR3 protein: CSGARSPVSTGELFF
clone size: few; V gene: TRBV6-1; D gene: -; J gene: TRBJ2-7; CDR3 DNA: TGTGCCAGCAGTGAAAAGGGTGTCTACGAGCAGTACTTC; CDR3 protein: CASSEKGVYEQYF
clone size: -; V gene: TRBV5-1; D gene: -; J gene: TRBJ2-5; CDR3 DNA: TGCGCCAGCAGCTTAACTGGGACAGGGGGGACTAGCGGGCAAGAGACCCAGTACTTC; CDR3 protein: CASSLTGTGGTSGQETQYF
clone size: few; V gene: TRBV20-1; D gene: TRBD2; J gene: TRBJ2-7; CDR3 DNA: TGCAGTGCTAGGCTTAGCGGGGGGCCTTTGGAGCAGTACTTC; CDR3 protein: CSARLSGGPLEQYF
clone size: -; V gene: TRBV20-1; D gene: TRBD2; J gene: TRBJ2-7; CDR3 DNA: TGCAGTGCTAGATATATAGCGGGAGGCGCCTACGAGCAGTACTTC; CDR3 protein: CSARYIAGGAYEQYF
clone size: -; V gene: TRBV5-1; D gene: -; J gene: TRBJ2-7; CDR3 DNA: TGCGCCAGCAGCGTAGTACAGGGTGGCGAGCAGTACTTC; CDR3 protein: CASSVVQGGEQYF
clone size: many; V gene: TRBV5-1; D gene: TRBD2; J gene: TRBJ2-1; CDR3 DNA: TGCGCCAGCAGCGCAGCGGGACGTTACAATGAGCAGTTCTTC; CDR3 protein: CASSAAGRYNEQFF
clone size: many; V gene: TRBV4-3; D gene: -; J gene: TRBJ2-3; CDR3 DNA: TGCGCCAGCAGCGTGGATAGGGGTTTGGATACGCAGTATTTT; CDR3 protein: CASSVDRGLDTQYF
clone size: many; V gene: TRBV5-5; D gene: -; J gene: TRBJ2-4; CDR3 DNA: TGTGCCAGCAGCTTGGTACCCGGGGTGGAAAACATTCAGTACTTC; CDR3 protein: CASSLVPGVENIQYF
clone size: -; V gene: TRBV20-1; D gene: -; J gene: TRBJ2-7; CDR3 DNA: TGCAGTGCAAATGCCGGACTCCTAAAGTTCGGGCAGTACTTC; CDR3 protein: CSANAGLLKFGQYF
clone size: -; V gene: TRBV7-3; D gene: TRBD1; J gene: TRBJ2-1; CDR3 DNA: TGTGCCAGCAGCTCACACAGGGGGCTATCATACAATGAGCAGTTCTTC; CDR3 protein: CASSSHRGLSYNEQFF
clone size: few; V gene: TRBV29-1; D gene: TRBD2; J gene: TRBJ2-2; CDR3 DNA: TGCAGCGTTGTTATGCTAGCGGGAGCCGGCACCGGGGAGCTGTTTTTT; CDR3 protein: CSVVMLAGAGTGELFF
clone size: few; V gene: TRBV29-1; D gene: -; J gene: TRBJ2-7; CDR3 DNA: TGCAGCGTTCGTAGCGAACCCTACGAGCAGTACTTC; CDR3 protein: CSVRSEPYEQYF
clone size: few; V gene: TRBV7-2; D gene: TRBD2; J gene: TRBJ2-3; CDR3 DNA: TGTGCCAGCAGCCAAAAAGCGTCTAGCGGCCAGGATACGCAGTATTTT; CDR3 protein: CASSQKASSGQDTQYF
clone size: few; V gene: TRBV7-2; D gene: TRBD2; J gene: TRBJ2-2; CDR3 DNA: TGTGCCAGCAGCCCCGGGGGGTCGAACACCGGGGAGCTGTTTTTT; CDR3 protein: CASSPGGSNTGELFF
clone size: -; V gene: TRBV27; D gene: -; J gene: TRBJ2-3; CDR3 DNA: TGTGCCAGCAGTTTATCTCGGACAGGCACAGATACGCAGTATTTT; CDR3 protein: CASSLSRTGTDTQYF
clone size: many; V gene: TRBV29-1; D gene: -; J gene: TRBJ2-3; CDR3 DNA: TGCAGCGTTGTTCGGGGAGGACTAAATACGCAGTATTTT; CDR3 protein: CSVVRGGLNTQYF
clone size: few; V gene: TRBV7-8; D gene: -; J gene: TRBJ2-7; CDR3 DNA: TGTGCCAGCAGCTTAGTAGGAGGCGGCTACTACGAGCAGTACTTC; CDR3 protein: CASSLVGGGYYEQYF
clone size: -; V gene: TRBV11-2; D gene: TRBD1; J gene: TRBJ1-1; CDR3 DNA: TGTGCCAGCAGCCATCGGACAGGTACGATGAACACTGAAGCTTTCTTT; CDR3 protein: CASSHRTGTMNTEAFF
clone size: -; V gene: TRBV23-1; D gene: -; J gene: TRBJ2-7; CDR3 DNA: TGCGCCAGCAGCTCCTCCAGGGACCGGGAGACCTACGAGCAGTACTTC; CDR3 protein: CASSSSRDRETYEQYF
clone size: few; V gene: TRBV7-2; D gene: -; J gene: TRBJ2-7; CDR3 DNA: TGTGCCAGCAGCCTGACTAGTTTTATCTACGAGCAGTACTTC; CDR3 protein: CASSLTSFIYEQYF
clone size: -; V gene: TRBV5-4; D gene: -; J gene: TRBJ2-5; CDR3 DNA: TGTGCCAGCAGCTTGGGGAGGGCAGGACCCCAAGAGACCCAGTACTTC; CDR3 protein: CASSLGRAGPQETQYF
clone size: few; V gene: TRBV5-1; D gene: TRBD2; J gene: TRBJ2-7; CDR3 DNA: TGCGCCAGCAGCTTGGCTAGCGGCCTCTCCTACGAGCAGTACTTC; CDR3 protein: CASSLASGLSYEQYF
clone size: few; V gene: TRBV7-9; D gene: -; J gene: TRBJ1-5; CDR3 DNA: TGTGCCAGCAGCCCCGGGATTCAGCCCCAGCATTTT; CDR3 protein: CASSPGIQPQHF
clone size: few; V gene: TRBV27; D gene: -; J gene: TRBJ2-7; CDR3 DNA: TGTGCCAGCACCGATGGGAGCTCCTACGAGCAGTACTTC; CDR3 protein: CASTDGSSYEQYF
clone size: -; V gene: TRBV15; D gene: -; J gene: TRBJ2-5; CDR3 DNA: TGTGCCACCAGCAGAGTCCCCGGCCTCCGGTCCGAAGAGACCCAGTACTTC; CDR3 protein: CATSRVPGLRSEETQYF
clone size: many; V gene: TRBV7-2; D gene: TRBD2; J gene: TRBJ2-2; CDR3 DNA: TGTGCCAGCAGCTTAGCGGGACTAGACAGGGAGCTGTTTTTT; CDR3 protein: CASSLAGLDRELFF
clone size: few; V gene: TRBV4-2; D gene: -; J gene: TRBJ1-2; CDR3 DNA: TGTGCCAGCAGCCAAGCCCTCAGAAGGGAGGATGGCTACACCTTC; CDR3 protein: CASSQALRREDGYTF
clone size: few; V gene: TRBV20-1; D gene: -; J gene: TRBJ2-3; CDR3 DNA: TGCAGTGCGGATAAAGGGGGGAATACGCAGTATTTT; CDR3 protein: CSADKGGNTQYF
clone size: many; V gene: TRBV29-1; D gene: TRBD2; J gene: TRBJ2-3; CDR3 DNA: TGCAGCGTTGGCGGGCTAGCGGTCACAGATACGCAGTATTTT; CDR3 protein: CSVGGLAVTDTQYF
clone size: few; V gene: TRBV7-2; D gene: TRBD1; J gene: TRBJ2-7; CDR3 DNA: TGTGCCAGCAGCTTAGAACAGGGGGAGACCTACGAGCAGTACTTC; CDR3 protein: CASSLEQGETYEQYF
clone size: medium-sized; V gene: TRBV20-1; D gene: TRBD1; J gene: TRBJ2-7; CDR3 DNA: TGCAGTGCTGAACCGGGACAGAAATACGAGCAGTACTTC; CDR3 protein: CSAEPGQKYEQYF
clone size: -; V gene: TRBV28; D gene: -; J gene: TRBJ2-3; CDR3 DNA: TGTGCCAGCAGTTTTGGGGGGCGCCGAGATACGCAGTATTTT; CDR3 protein: CASSFGGRRDTQYF
clone size: few; V gene: TRBV25-1; D gene: TRBD1; J gene: TRBJ2-1; CDR3 DNA: TGTGCCAGCAGTGCCGACAGGGGTTACTACAATGAGCAGTTCTTC; CDR3 protein: CASSADRGYYNEQFF
clone size: -; V gene: TRBV11-3; D gene: -; J gene: TRBJ2-5; CDR3 DNA: TGTGCCAGCAGCTTAGGAGGCAAAAATCAAGAGACCCAGTACTTC; CDR3 protein: CASSLGGKNQETQYF
clone size: few; V gene: TRBV15; D gene: -; J gene: TRBJ2-1; CDR3 DNA: TGTGCCACCAGCAGAGGAGGGCCAGGCAATGAGCAGTTCTTC; CDR3 protein: CATSRGGPGNEQFF
clone size: -; V gene: TRBV6-5; D gene: -; J gene: TRBJ1-1; CDR3 DNA: TGTGCCAGCCATGTCAGGGACACTGAAGCTTTCTTT; CDR3 protein: CASHVRDTEAFF
clone size: -; V gene: TRBV6-5; D gene: TRBD1; J gene: TRBJ2-7; CDR3 DNA: TGTGCCAGCAGCTACCGGGACAGGGGACTCTACGAGCAGTACTTC; CDR3 protein: CASSYRDRGLYEQYF
clone size: few; V gene: TRBV11-3; D gene: -; J gene: TRBJ2-1; CDR3 DNA: TGTGCCAGCAGCTTAGGGGATAGACTCAATGAGCAGTTCTTC; CDR3 protein: CASSLGDRLNEQFF
clone size: -; V gene: TRBV7-9; D gene: -; J gene: TRBJ2-7; CDR3 DNA: TGTGCCAGCAGCCGATTTAACGAGCAGTACTTC; CDR3 protein: CASSRFNEQYF